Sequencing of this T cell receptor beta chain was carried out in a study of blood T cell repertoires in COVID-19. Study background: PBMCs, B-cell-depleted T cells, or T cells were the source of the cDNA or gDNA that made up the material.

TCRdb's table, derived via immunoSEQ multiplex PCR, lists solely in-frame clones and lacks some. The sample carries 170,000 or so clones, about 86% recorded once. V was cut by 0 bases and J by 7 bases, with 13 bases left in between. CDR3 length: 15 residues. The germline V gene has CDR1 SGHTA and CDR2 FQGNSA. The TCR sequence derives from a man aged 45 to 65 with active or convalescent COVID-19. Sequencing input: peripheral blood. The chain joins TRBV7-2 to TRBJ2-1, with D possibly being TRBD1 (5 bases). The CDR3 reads CASSLADTLRNEQFF. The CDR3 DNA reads TGTGCCAGCAGCTTAGCGGACACCCTAAGGAATGAGCAGTTCTTC. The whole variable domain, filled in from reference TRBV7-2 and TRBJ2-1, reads GAGVSQSPSNKVTEKGKDVELRCDPISGHTALYWYRQSLGQGLEFLIYFQGNSAPDKSGLPSDRFSAERTGGSVSTLTIQRTQQEDSAVYLCASSLADTLRNEQFFGPGTRLTVL.